This TCR beta chain was profiled in a study of blood T cell repertoires in COVID-19. On the study more broadly: Acute and convalescent COVID-19 specimens originated in the United States, Italy and Spain. The cDNA or gDNA used as material had been derived from T cells, B-cell-depleted T cells, or PBMCs.

CDR3 length: 12 residues. From germline, CDR1 is PRHDT and CDR2 FYEKMQ (reference sequence). Trimming removed 1 base at V and 1 base at J, with 2 bases between. Original analysis: Researchers report that nucleated cell counts were estimated from reference gene primer amplification. Here immunoSEQ multiplex PCR was the method, and the copy in TCRdb shows in-frame clones only, minus some. V and J calls plus clone size are reproduced from that table; the DNA served to infer D and trimming. The repertoire has 45,000 to 60,000 clones, about 88% of them found once; the top ten carry roughly 1.6%. Sequenced sample: peripheral blood. The TCR originated in a man aged 55 to 69 with acute or convalescent COVID-19. The chain is built from TRBV13 and TRBJ2-7; D not resolved. The CDR3 nucleotides are TGTGCCAGCAGCTTAGTATCCTACGAGCAGTACTTC. It is translated as CASSLVSYEQYF.